This TCR beta chain came from a study of blood T cell repertoires in COVID-19. About the research overall: Italy, Spain and the United States were the sources of the convalescent and acute COVID-19 samples. PBMCs, B-cell-depleted T cells, or T cells were the source of the cDNA or gDNA that made up the material.

Measured with immunoSEQ multiplex PCR; TCRdb has only the in-frame clones, and not every one. The sample has roughly 330,000 clones; around 87% are singletons. The CDR3 runs 14 residues. Germline loops: CDR1 MNHEY, CDR2 SVGAGI. V lost 8 bases, J lost 4 bases, and 9 bases stayed unmatched. Participants' own reports of clinical history determined their cohort assignment. This receptor was obtained from a woman between 25 and 40 years old who had recovered from COVID-19. The sequencing sample was made of PBMCs or T cells enriched from blood (not recorded which). The J gene is TRBJ1-2, the V gene TRBV6-5, with 8 positions matching TRBD1. Written as DNA, the CDR3 is TGTGCCAGCGGCGAGGGCAGGGGGCTCTATGGCTACACCTTC. It is translated as CASGEGRGLYGYTF.